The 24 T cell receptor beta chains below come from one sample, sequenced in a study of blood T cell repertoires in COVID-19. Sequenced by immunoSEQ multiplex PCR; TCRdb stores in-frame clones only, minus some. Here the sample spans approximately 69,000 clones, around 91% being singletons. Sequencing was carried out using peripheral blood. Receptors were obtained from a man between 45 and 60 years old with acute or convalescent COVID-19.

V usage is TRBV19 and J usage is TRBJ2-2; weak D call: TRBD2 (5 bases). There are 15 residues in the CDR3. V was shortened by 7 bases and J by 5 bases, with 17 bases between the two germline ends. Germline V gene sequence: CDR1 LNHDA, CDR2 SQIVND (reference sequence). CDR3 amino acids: CASTKKPRGTGELFF. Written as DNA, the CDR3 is TGTGCCAGTACCAAAAAGCCCCGCGGGACCGGGGAGCTGTTTTTT. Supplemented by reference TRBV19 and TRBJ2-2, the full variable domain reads DGGITQSPKYLFRKEGQNVTLSCEQNLNHDAMYWYRQDPGQGLRLIYYSQIVNDFQKGDIAEGYSVSREKKESFPLTVTSAQKNPTAFYLCASTKKPRGTGELFFGEGSRLTVL.

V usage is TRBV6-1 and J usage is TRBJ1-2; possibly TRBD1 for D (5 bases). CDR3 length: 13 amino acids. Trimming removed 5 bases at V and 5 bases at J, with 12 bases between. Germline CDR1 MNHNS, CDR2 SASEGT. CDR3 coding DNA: TGTGCCAGCAGTCGCTCAGGGCTTTATGGCTACACCTTC. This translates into CASSRSGLYGYTF.

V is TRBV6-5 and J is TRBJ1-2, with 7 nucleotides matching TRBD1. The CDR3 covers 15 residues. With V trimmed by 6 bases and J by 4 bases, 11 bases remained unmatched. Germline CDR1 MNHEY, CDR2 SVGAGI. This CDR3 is CASRRPGQISYGYTF. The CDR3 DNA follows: TGTGCCAGCAGACGACCGGGACAGATTTCCTATGGCTACACCTTC.

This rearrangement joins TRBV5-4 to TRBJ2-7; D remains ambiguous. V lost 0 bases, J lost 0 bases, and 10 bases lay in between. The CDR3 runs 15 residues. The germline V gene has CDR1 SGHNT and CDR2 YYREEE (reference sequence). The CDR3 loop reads CASSLAGASSYEQYF. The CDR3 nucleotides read TGTGCCAGCAGCTTGGCCGGAGCGAGCTCCTACGAGCAGTACTTC.

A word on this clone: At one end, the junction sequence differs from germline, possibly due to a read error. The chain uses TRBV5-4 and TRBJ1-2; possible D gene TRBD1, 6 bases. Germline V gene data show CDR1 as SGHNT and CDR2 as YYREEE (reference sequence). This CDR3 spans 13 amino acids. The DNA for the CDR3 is TGTGCCAGCAGCTTCCTTATGGGGGCGATAGAGGAATTC. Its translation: CASSFLMGAIEEF.

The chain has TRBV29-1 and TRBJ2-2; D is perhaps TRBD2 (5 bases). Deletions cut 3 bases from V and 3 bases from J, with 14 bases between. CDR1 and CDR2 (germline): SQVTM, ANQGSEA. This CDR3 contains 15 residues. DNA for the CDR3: TGCAGCGTTGATGGAGGAGGCACCTACACCGGGGAGCTGTTTTTT. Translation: CSVDGGGTYTGELFF.

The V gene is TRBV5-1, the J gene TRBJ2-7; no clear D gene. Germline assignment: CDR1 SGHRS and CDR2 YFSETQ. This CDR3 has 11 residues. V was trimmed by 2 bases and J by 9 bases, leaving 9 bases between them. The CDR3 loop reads CASSFGGAQYF. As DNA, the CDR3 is TGCGCCAGCAGCTTTGGCGGCGCGCAGTACTTC. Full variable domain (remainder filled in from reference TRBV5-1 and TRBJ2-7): KAGVTQTPRYLIKTRGQQVTLSCSPISGHRSVSWYQQTPGQGLQFLFEYFSETQRNKGNFPGRFSGRQFSNSRSEMNVSTLELGDSALYLCASSFGGAQYFGPGTRLTVT.

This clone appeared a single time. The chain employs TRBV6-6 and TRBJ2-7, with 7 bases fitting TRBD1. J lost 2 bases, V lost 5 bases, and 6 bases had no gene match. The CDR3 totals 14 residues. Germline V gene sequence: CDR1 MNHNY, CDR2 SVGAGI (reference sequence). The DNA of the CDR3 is TGTGCCAGCAGTGCCCAGACAGGGACCTACGAGCAGTACTTC. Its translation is CASSAQTGTYEQYF.

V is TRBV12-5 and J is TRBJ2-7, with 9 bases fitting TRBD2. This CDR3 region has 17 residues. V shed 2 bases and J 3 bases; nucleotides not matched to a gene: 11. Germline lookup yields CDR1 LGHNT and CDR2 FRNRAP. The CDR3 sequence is CASGLPTGLAGYYEQYF. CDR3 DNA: TGTGCTAGTGGTTTGCCAACAGGGCTAGCGGGATACTACGAGCAGTACTTC.

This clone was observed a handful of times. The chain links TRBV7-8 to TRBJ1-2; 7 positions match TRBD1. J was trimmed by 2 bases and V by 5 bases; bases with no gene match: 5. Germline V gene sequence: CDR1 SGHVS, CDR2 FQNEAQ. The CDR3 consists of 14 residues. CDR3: CASSPTTGNYGYTF. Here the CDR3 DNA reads TGTGCCAGCAGCCCCACGACAGGGAACTATGGCTACACCTTC.

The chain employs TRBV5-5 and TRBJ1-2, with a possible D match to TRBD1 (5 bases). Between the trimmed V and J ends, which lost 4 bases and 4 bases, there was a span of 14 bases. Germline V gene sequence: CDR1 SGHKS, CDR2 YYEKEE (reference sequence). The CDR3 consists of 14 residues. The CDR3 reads CASSAKTGSYGYTF. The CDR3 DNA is TGTGCCAGCAGCGCGAAAACAGGATCCTATGGCTACACCTTC. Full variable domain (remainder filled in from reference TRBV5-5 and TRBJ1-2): DAGVTQSPTHLIKTRGQQVTLRCSPISGHKSVSWYQQVLGQGPQFIFQYYEKEERGRGNFPDRFSARQFPNYSSELNVNALLLGDSALYLCASSAKTGSYGYTFGSGTRLTVV.

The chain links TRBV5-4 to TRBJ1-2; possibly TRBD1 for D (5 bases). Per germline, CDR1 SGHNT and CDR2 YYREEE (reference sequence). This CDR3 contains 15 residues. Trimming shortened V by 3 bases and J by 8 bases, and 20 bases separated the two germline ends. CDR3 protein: CASSWATAHIDGYTF. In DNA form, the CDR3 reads TGTGCCAGCAGCTGGGCGACAGCGCATATTGACGGCTACACCTTC.

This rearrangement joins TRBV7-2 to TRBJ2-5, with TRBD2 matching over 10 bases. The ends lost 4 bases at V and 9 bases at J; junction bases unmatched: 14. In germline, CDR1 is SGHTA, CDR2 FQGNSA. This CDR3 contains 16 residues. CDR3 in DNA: TGTGCCAGCAGCTCCGAGAGACTAGCGGGTAGGGGGGCCCAGTACTTC. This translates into CASSSERLAGRGAQYF.

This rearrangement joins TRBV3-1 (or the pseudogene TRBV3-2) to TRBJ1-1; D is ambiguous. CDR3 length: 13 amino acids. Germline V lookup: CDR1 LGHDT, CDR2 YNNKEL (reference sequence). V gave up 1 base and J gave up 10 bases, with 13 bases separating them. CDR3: CASSQGYPHGAFF. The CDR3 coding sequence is TGTGCCAGCAGCCAAGGCTACCCGCACGGAGCTTTCTTT.

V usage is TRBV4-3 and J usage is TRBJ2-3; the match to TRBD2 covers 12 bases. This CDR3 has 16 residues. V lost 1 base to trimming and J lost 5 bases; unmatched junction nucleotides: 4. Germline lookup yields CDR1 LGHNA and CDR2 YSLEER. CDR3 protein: CASSQGLAGVGDTQYF. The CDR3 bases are TGCGCCAGCAGCCAAGGACTAGCGGGAGTGGGAGATACGCAGTATTTT.

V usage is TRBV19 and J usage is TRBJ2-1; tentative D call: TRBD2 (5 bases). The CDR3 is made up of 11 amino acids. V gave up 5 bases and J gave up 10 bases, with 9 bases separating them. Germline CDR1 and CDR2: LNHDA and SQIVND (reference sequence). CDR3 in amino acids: CASSFREEQFF. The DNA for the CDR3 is TGTGCCAGTAGTTTCCGGGAAGAGCAGTTCTTC. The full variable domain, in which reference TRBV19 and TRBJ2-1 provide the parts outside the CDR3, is DGGITQSPKYLFRKEGQNVTLSCEQNLNHDAMYWYRQDPGQGLRLIYYSQIVNDFQKGDIAEGYSVSREKKESFPLTVTSAQKNPTAFYLCASSFREEQFFGPGTRLTVL.

As DNA, the CDR3 is TGTGCCTGGAGTACCGGGACAGGGCGGCCTGAAGCTTTCTTT. It yields the protein CAWSTGTGRPEAFF. The gene calls are TRBV30 and TRBJ1-1, with 9 bases that match TRBD1. Germline CDR1 is GTSNPN and CDR2 is SVGIG (reference sequence). The CDR3 spans 14 residues. V lost 2 bases and J lost 6; bases outside the gene matches: 7.

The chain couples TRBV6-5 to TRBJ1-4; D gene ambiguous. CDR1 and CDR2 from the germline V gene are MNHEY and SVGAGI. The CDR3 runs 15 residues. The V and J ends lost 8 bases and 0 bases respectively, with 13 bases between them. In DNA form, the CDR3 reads TGTGCCAGCGCAGAGTGGGCAGCAACTAATGAAAAACTGTTTTTT. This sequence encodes CASAEWAATNEKLFF.

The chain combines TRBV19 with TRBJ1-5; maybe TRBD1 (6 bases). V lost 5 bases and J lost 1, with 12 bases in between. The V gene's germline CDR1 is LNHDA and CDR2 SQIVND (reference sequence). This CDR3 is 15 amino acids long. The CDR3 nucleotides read TGTGCCAGTAGTTTCAGACAGGAGAGCAATCAGCCCCAGCATTTT. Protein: CASSFRQESNQPQHF.

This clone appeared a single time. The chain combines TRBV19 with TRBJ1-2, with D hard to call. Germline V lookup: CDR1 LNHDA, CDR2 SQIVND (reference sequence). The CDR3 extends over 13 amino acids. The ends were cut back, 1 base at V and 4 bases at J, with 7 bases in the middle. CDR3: CASSIVRSYGYTF. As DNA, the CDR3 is TGTGCCAGTAGTATAGTCCGGTCCTATGGCTACACCTTC. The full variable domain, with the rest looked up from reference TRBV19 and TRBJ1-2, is DGGITQSPKYLFRKEGQNVTLSCEQNLNHDAMYWYRQDPGQGLRLIYYSQIVNDFQKGDIAEGYSVSREKKESFPLTVTSAQKNPTAFYLCASSIVRSYGYTFGSGTRLTVV.

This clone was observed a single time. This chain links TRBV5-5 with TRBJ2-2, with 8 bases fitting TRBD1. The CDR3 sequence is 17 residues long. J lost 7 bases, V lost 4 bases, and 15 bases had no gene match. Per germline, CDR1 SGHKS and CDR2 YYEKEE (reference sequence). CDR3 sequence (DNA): TGTGCCAGCAGCCCCACGCGTATACAGGGGGGTGACGGGGAGCTGTTTTTT. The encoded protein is CASSPTRIQGGDGELFF.

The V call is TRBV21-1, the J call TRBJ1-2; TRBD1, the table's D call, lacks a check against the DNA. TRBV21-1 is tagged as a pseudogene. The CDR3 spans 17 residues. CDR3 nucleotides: TGTGCCAGCAGCAAAGATCCCAGGGGGCTCAATTTAAGCGGCTACACCTTC. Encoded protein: CASSKDPRGLNLSGYTF.

The CDR3 DNA reads as TGTGCCAGCAGTTATCTCAGGTCCTACGAGCAGTACTTC. Encoded protein: CASSYLRSYEQYF. The chain carries TRBV6-2 or TRBV6-3 and TRBJ2-7; D unresolved. Per germline, CDR1 MNHEY and CDR2 SVGEGT. The CDR3 is 13 amino acids. V was clipped by 3 bases and J by 1 base, with 7 bases between them.

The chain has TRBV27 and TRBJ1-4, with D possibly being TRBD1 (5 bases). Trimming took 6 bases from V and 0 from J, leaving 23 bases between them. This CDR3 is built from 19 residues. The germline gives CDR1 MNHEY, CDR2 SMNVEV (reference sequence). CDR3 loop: CASSLRRGAGWATNEKLFF. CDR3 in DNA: TGTGCCAGCAGCCTACGTAGAGGTGCAGGGTGGGCAACTAATGAAAAACTGTTTTTT.